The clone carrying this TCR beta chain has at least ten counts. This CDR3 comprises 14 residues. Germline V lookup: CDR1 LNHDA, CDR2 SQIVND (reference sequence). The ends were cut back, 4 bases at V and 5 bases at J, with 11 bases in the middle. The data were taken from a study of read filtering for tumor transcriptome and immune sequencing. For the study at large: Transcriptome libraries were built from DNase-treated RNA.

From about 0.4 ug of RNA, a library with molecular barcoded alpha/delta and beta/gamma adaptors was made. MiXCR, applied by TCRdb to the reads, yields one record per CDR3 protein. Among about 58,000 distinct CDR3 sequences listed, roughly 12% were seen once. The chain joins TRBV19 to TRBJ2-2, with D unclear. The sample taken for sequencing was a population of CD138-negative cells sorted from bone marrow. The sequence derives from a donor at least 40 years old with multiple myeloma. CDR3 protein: CASSSYRGTGELFF. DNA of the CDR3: TGTGCCAGTAGTAGCTACAGAGGAACCGGGGAGCTGTTTTTT.